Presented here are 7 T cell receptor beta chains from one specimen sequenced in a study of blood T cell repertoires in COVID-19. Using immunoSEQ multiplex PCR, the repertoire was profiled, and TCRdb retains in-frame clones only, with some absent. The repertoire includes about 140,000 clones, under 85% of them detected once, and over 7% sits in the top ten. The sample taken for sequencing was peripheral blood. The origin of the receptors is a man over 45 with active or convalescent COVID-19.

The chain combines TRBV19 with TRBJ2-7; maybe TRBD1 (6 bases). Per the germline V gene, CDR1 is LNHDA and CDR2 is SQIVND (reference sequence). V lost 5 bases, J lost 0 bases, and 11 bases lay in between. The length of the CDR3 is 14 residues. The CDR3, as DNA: TGTGCCAGTAGTCCCCGGACAGCCTCCTACGAGCAGTACTTC. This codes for CASSPRTASYEQYF.

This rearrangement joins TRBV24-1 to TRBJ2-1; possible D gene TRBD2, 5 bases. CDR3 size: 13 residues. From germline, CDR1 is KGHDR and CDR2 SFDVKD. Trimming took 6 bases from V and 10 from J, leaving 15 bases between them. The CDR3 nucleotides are TGTGCCACCAGTTGGACGGGAAAGTACGAGCAGTTCTTC. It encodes CATSWTGKYEQFF.

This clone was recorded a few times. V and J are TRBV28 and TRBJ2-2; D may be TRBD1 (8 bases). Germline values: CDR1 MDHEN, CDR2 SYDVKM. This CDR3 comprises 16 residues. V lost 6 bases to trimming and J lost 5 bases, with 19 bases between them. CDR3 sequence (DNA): TGTGCCAGCAGGCCACCACAGGGGGGGAATACCGGGGAGCTGTTTTTT. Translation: CASRPPQGGNTGELFF.

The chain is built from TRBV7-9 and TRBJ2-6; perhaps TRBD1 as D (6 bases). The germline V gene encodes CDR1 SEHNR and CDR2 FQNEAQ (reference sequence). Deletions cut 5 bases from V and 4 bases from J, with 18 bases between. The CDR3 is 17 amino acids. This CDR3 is CASSPLTGSRGANVLTF. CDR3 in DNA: TGTGCCAGCAGCCCCCTGACAGGTTCCCGCGGGGCCAACGTCCTGACTTTC.

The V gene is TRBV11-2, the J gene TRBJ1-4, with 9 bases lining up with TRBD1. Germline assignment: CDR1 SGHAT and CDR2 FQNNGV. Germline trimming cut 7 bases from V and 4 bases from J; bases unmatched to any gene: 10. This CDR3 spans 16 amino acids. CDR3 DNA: TGTGCCAGCACCTCATCCGGGACAGGGTTTAATGAAAAACTGTTTTTT. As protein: CASTSSGTGFNEKLFF.

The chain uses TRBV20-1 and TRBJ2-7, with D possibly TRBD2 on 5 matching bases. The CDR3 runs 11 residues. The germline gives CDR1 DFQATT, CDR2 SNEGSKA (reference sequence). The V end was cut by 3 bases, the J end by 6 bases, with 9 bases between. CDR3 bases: TGCAGTGCTAGTAGGGAGCGCGAGCAGTACTTC. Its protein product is CSASREREQYF.

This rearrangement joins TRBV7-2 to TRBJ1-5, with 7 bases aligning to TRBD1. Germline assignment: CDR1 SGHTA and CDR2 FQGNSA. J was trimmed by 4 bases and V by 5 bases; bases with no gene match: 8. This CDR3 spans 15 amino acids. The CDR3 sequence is CASSAWDSLNQPQHF. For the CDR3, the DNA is TGTGCCAGCAGCGCCTGGGACAGCCTAAATCAGCCCCAGCATTTT.